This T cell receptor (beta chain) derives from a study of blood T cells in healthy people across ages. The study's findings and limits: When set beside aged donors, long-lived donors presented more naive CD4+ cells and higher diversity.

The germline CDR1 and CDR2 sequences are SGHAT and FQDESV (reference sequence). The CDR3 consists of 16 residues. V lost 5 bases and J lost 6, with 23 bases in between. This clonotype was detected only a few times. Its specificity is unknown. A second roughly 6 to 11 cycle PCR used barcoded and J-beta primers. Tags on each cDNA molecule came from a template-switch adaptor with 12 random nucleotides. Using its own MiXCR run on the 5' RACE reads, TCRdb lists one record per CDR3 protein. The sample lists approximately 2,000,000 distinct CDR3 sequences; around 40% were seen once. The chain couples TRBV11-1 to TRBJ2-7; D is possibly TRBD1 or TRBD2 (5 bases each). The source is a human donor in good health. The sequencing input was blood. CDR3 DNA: TGTGCCAGCAGCCGTGGCCTTGGCGAGGGGCTTATCGAGCAGTACTTC. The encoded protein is CASSRGLGEGLIEQYF.